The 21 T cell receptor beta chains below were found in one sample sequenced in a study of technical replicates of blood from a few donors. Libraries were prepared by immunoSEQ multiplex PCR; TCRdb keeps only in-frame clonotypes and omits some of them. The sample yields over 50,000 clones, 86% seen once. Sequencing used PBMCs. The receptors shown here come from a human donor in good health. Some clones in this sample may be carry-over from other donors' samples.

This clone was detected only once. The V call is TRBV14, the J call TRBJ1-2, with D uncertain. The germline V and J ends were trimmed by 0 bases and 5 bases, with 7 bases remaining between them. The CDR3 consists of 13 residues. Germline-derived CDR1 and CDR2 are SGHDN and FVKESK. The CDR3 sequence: CASSQDLGYGYTF. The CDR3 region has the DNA TGTGCCAGCAGCCAAGACCTCGGGTATGGCTACACCTTC. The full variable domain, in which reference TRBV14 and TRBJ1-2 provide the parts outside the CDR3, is EAGVTQFPSHSVIEKGQTVTLRCDPISGHDNLYWYRRVMGKEIKFLLHFVKESKQDESGMPNNRFLAERTGGTYSTLKVQPAELEDSGVYFCASSQDLGYGYTFGSGTRLTVV.

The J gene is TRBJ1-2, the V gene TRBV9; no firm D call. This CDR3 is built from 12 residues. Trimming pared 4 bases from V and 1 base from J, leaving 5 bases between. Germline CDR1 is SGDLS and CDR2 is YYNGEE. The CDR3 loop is CASSTSNYGYTF. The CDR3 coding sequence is TGTGCCAGCAGCACCAGTAACTATGGCTACACCTTC.

The CDR3 protein is CASSYGLAGATETQYF. The CDR3 nucleotides are TGTGCCAGCAGTTACGGTTTAGCGGGAGCGACTGAGACCCAGTACTTC. This chain uses TRBV6-6 with TRBJ2-5; 9 bases line up with TRBD2. V lost 2 bases and J lost 5; bases outside the gene matches: 9. The CDR3 has 16 amino acids. CDR1 is MNHNY, CDR2 SVGAGI, per germline (reference sequence).

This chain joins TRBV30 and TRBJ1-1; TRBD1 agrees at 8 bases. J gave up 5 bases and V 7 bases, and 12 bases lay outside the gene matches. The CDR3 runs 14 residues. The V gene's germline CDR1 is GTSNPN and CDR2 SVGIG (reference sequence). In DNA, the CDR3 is TGTGCCTTGGGGGCTGGACAGGGCGCTACTGAAGCTTTCTTT. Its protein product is CALGAGQGATEAFF.

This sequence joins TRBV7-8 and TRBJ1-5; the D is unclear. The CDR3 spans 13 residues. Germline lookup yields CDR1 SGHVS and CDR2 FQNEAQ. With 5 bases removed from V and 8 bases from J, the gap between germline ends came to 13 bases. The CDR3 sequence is CASSRYADEPQHF. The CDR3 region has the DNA TGTGCCAGCAGCCGGTATGCCGATGAGCCCCAGCATTTT.

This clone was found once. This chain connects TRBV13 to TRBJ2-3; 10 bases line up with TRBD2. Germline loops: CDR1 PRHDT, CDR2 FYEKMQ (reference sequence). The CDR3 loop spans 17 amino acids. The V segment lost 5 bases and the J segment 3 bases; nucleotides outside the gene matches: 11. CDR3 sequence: CASSPVGAGGPTDTQYF. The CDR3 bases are TGTGCCAGCAGCCCCGTCGGAGCGGGAGGGCCTACAGATACGCAGTATTTT. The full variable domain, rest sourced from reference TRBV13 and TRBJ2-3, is AAGVIQSPRHLIKEKRETATLKCYPIPRHDTVYWYQQGPGQDPQFLISFYEKMQSDKGSIPDRFSAQQFSDYHSELNMSSLELGDSALYFCASSPVGAGGPTDTQYFGPGTRLTVL.

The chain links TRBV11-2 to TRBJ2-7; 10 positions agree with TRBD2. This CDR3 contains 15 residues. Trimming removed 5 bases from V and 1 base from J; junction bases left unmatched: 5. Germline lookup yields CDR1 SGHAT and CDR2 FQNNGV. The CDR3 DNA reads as TGTGCCAGCAGCGCAGGGACTAGCGTATCCTACGAGCAGTACTTC. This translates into CASSAGTSVSYEQYF.

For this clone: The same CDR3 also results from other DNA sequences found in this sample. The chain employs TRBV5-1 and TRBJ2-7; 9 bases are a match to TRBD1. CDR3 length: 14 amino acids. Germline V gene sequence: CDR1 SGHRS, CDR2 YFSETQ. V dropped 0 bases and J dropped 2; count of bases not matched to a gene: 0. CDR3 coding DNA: TGCGCCAGCAGCTTGGGACAGGGGGCCTACGAGCAGTACTTC. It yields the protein CASSLGQGAYEQYF.

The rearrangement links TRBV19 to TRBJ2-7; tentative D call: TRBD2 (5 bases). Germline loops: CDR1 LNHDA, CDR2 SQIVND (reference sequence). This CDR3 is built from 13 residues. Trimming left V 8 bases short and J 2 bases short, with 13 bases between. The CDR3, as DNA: TGTGCCAGTGGGGTGGGGAGCCCCTACGAGCAGTACTTC. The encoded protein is CASGVGSPYEQYF.

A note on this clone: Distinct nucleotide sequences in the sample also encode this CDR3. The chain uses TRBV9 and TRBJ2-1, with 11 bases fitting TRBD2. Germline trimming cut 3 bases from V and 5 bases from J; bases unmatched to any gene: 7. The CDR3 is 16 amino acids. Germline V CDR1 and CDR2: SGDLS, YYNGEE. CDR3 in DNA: TGTGCCAGCAGCGCAACCGGGACTAGCGGAAACAATGAGCAGTTCTTC. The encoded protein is CASSATGTSGNNEQFF.

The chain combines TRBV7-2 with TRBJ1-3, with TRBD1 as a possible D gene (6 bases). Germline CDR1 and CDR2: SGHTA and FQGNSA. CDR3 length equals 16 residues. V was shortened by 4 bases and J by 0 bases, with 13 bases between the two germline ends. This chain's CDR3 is CASSSTRDTSGNTIYF. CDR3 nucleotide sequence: TGTGCCAGCAGCTCAACCCGGGACACCTCTGGAAACACCATATATTTT. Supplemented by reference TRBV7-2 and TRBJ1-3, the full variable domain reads GAGVSQSPSNKVTEKGKDVELRCDPISGHTALYWYRQSLGQGLEFLIYFQGNSAPDKSGLPSDRFSAERTGGSVSTLTIQRTQQEDSAVYLCASSSTRDTSGNTIYFGEGSWLTVV.

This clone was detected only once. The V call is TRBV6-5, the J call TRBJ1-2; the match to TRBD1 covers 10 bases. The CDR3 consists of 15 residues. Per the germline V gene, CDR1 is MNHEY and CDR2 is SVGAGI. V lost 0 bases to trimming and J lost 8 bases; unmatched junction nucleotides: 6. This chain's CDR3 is CASSYSRQGAGGYTF. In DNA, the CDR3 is TGTGCCAGCAGTTACTCGCGACAGGGGGCTGGGGGCTACACCTTC.

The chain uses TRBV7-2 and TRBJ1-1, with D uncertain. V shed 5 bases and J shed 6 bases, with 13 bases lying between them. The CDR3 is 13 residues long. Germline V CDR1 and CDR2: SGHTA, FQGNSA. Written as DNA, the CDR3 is TGTGCCAGCAGCCCCCGGTTGGTCTCTGAAGCTTTCTTT. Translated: CASSPRLVSEAFF.

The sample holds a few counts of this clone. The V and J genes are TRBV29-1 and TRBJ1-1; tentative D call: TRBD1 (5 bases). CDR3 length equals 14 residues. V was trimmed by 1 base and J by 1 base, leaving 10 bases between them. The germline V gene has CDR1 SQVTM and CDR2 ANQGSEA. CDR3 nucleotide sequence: TGCAGCGTTGAAGGTTCCAGGGAGAACACTGAAGCTTTCTTT. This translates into CSVEGSRENTEAFF.

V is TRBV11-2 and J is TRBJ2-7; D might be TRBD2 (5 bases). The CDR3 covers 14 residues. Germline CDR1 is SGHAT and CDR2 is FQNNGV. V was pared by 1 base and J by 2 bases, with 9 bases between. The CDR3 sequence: CASSLGTYTYEQYF. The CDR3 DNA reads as TGTGCCAGCAGCTTAGGGACTTATACCTACGAGCAGTACTTC.

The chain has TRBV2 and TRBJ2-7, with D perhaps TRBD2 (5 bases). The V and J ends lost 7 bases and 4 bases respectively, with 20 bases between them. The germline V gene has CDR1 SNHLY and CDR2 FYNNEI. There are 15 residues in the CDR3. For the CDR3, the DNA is TGTGCCAGCATGGTCCCACGGGGTACCTCGTACGAGCAGTACTTC. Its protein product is CASMVPRGTSYEQYF.

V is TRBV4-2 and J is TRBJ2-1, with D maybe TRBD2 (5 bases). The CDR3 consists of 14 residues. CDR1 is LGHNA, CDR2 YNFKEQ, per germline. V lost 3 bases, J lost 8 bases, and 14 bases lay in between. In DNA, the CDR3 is TGTGCCAGCAGCCAGGCGGGCCTGCGTGATGAGCAGTTCTTC. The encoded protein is CASSQAGLRDEQFF.

For the CDR3, the DNA is TGTGCCAGCAGTTTATATCCTAGCGGGAGGGGAGAGACCCAGTACTTC. Protein product: CASSLYPSGRGETQYF. The V and J genes are TRBV27 and TRBJ2-5, with TRBD2 matching over 12 bases. In germline, CDR1 is MNHEY, CDR2 SMNVEV (reference sequence). V was pared by 1 base and J by 4 bases, with 4 bases of the junction left unmatched. This CDR3 comprises 16 residues.

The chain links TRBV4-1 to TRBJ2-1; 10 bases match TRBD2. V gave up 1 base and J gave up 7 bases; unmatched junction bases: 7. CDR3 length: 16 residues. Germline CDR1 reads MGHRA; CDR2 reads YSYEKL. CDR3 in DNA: TGCGCCAGCAGCCAAGCGAGGACTAGCGGATTAAATGAGCAGTTCTTC. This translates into CASSQARTSGLNEQFF.

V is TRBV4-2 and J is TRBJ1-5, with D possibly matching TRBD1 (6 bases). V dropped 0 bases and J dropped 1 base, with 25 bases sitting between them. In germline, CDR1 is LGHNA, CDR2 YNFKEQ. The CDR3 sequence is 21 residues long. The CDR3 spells CASSQDPVAGQGRLSNQPQHF. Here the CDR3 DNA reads TGTGCCAGCAGCCAAGATCCAGTGGCGGGTCAGGGGCGGTTGAGCAATCAGCCCCAGCATTTT.

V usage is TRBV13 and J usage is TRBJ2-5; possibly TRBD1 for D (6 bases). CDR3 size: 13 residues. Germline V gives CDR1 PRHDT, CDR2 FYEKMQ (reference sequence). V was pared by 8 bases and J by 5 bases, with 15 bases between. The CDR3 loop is CASLRSGGETQYF. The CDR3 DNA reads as TGTGCCAGCCTTAGGAGTGGGGGCGAGACCCAGTACTTC.